This TCR beta chain was sequenced for a study of blood T cell repertoires in COVID-19. About the research overall: Sample material is recorded as cDNA or gDNA derived from T cells, B-cell-depleted T cells, or PBMCs.

The table came from immunoSEQ multiplex PCR; TCRdb's copy has only in-frame clones and leaves some out. The sample lists tens of thousands of clones, 80% to 90% occurring once. V dropped 3 bases and J dropped 8 bases, with 11 bases sitting between them. Germline V gene lookup returns CDR1 MNHEY and CDR2 SVGEGT. The CDR3 has 14 amino acids. This sequence joins TRBV6-2 or TRBV6-3 and TRBJ1-6; no definite D call. The source is a woman aged 60-70 years with acute or convalescent COVID-19. Sequencing was done on a sample of peripheral blood. The CDR3 sequence is CASSYQDRDSPLHF. For the CDR3, the DNA is TGTGCCAGCAGTTATCAGGATAGAGATTCACCCCTCCACTTT.